Shown below are 20 T cell receptor beta chains from a single sample sequenced in a study of blood T cell repertoires in COVID-19. Assay used: immunoSEQ multiplex PCR; TCRdb lists only in-frame clones, some missing. The sample lists about 250,000 clones, 70% to 90% occurring once. Input material: PBMCs or T cells enriched from blood (not recorded which). Receptors originate from a woman in her forties or fifties who had been exposed to COVID-19.

The chain has TRBV6-1 and TRBJ1-4; TRBD1 matches 9 bases. The CDR3 spans 15 residues. Germline CDR1 is MNHNS and CDR2 is SASEGT. The ends lost 3 bases at V and 3 bases at J; junction bases unmatched: 2. The CDR3 is CASSDRDRANEKLFF. Written as DNA, the CDR3 is TGTGCCAGCAGTGACCGGGACAGGGCTAATGAAAAACTGTTTTTT.

The chain uses TRBV19 and TRBJ1-2; D not certain. Germline assignment: CDR1 LNHDA and CDR2 SQIVND (reference sequence). The CDR3 length is 14 residues. Trimming took off 2 bases at V and 10 bases at J, with 17 bases between the two ends. The CDR3 nucleotides read TGTGCCAGTAGTATATTGCGGGCTCGGGGAGCCTACACCTTC. Translation gives CASSILRARGAYTF. Full variable domain (missing parts from reference TRBV19 and TRBJ1-2): DGGITQSPKYLFRKEGQNVTLSCEQNLNHDAMYWYRQDPGQGLRLIYYSQIVNDFQKGDIAEGYSVSREKKESFPLTVTSAQKNPTAFYLCASSILRARGAYTFGSGTRLTVV.

This chain connects TRBV7-2 to TRBJ2-1; possible D gene TRBD1, 6 bases. The CDR3 is 15 residues long. Germline V gene data show CDR1 as SGHTA and CDR2 as FQGNSA. Trimming left V 0 bases short and J 0 bases short, with 6 bases between. The CDR3 protein is CASSLARGSYNEQFF. The CDR3 DNA follows: TGTGCCAGCAGCTTAGCCAGGGGCTCCTACAATGAGCAGTTCTTC. The variable domain in full, completed from reference TRBV7-2 and TRBJ2-1, reads GAGVSQSPSNKVTEKGKDVELRCDPISGHTALYWYRQSLGQGLEFLIYFQGNSAPDKSGLPSDRFSAERTGGSVSTLTIQRTQQEDSAVYLCASSLARGSYNEQFFGPGTRLTVL.

As for this clone: Other DNA sequences within the sample encode an identical CDR3. V gene TRBV18 combines with J gene TRBJ1-1; a weak D match, TRBD1 (6 bases). CDR3 length equals 13 residues. V lost 6 bases to trimming and J lost 3 bases, with 11 bases between them. Germline V lookup: CDR1 KGHSH, CDR2 LQKENI. The chain's CDR3 is CASSLNRDTEAFF. CDR3 nucleotides: TGTGCCAGCTCTCTTAACAGGGACACTGAAGCTTTCTTT.

J is TRBJ1-1 and V is TRBV10-3, with 9 bases matching TRBD1. Per the germline V gene, CDR1 is ENHRY and CDR2 is SYGVKD. The CDR3 totals 16 residues. The V gene end was trimmed by 6 bases and the J gene end by 2 bases; junction bases not matched to a gene: 10. CDR3 loop: CAIRSGTGLGNTEAFF. In DNA form, the CDR3 reads TGTGCCATCAGATCCGGGACAGGGCTAGGAAACACTGAAGCTTTCTTT.

The chain links TRBV28 to TRBJ1-2; D uncertain. The CDR3 consists of 14 residues. V lost 6 bases and J 4 bases, leaving 15 bases between the germline ends. Germline V gene sequence: CDR1 MDHEN, CDR2 SYDVKM. For the CDR3, the DNA is TGTGCCAGCAGGGTCACTGAGAGAGCCTATGGCTACACCTTC. It encodes CASRVTERAYGYTF.

CDR3: CASLGQGVRSDTEAFF. CDR3 nucleotide sequence: TGTGCTAGCTTGGGACAGGGGGTTCGTTCGGACACTGAAGCTTTCTTT. The chain combines TRBV12-5 with TRBJ1-1, with 11 bases fitting TRBD1. Germline CDR1 reads LGHNT; CDR2 reads FRNRAP. Trimming cost V 9 bases and J 3 bases; bases outside gene matches: 12. This CDR3 has 16 residues.

The chain has TRBV3-1 (or the pseudogene TRBV3-2) and TRBJ2-3; possible D gene TRBD1, 6 bases. From germline, CDR1 is LGHDT and CDR2 YNNKEL (reference sequence). The ends were cut back, 4 bases at V and 2 bases at J, with 16 bases in the middle. There are 16 residues in the CDR3. The DNA of the CDR3 is TGTGCCAGCAGCCCGAGGAAGGGGGTCGTCACAGATACGCAGTATTTT. Translating gives CASSPRKGVVTDTQYF.

The V gene is TRBV7-2, the J gene TRBJ2-1; TRBD1 matches at 7 bases. The CDR3 consists of 15 residues. Germline V CDR1 and CDR2: SGHTA, FQGNSA. V lost 5 bases to trimming and J lost 7 bases; unmatched junction nucleotides: 11. For the CDR3, the DNA is TGTGCCAGCAGCCCAATAGGGGGCGTGGGAAATGAGCAGTTCTTC. This encodes CASSPIGGVGNEQFF.

The CDR3 is CASSPGQGSDTQYF. The CDR3 DNA reads TGTGCCAGCAGCCCCGGACAGGGGTCAGATACGCAGTATTTT. The V and J genes are TRBV7-8 and TRBJ2-3; 9 bases are shared with TRBD1. Per the germline V gene, CDR1 is SGHVS and CDR2 is FQNEAQ. V lost 5 bases and J lost 4; bases outside the gene matches: 4. CDR3 size: 14 residues.

The V and J genes are TRBV27 and TRBJ2-7; weak D call: TRBD2 (5 bases). The germline V gene encodes CDR1 MNHEY and CDR2 SMNVEV (reference sequence). CDR3 length: 17 amino acids. V lost 2 bases to trimming and J lost 7 bases, with 24 bases between them. DNA for the CDR3: TGTGCCAGCAGTTTAAATTCTCTAATAGGGCCCTCGGGAGAGCAGTACTTC. Its translation: CASSLNSLIGPSGEQYF.

This chain links TRBV7-6 with TRBJ1-1; TRBD1 is a possible D gene (5 bases). V was shortened by 1 base and J by 1 base, with 13 bases between the two germline ends. Germline V gene data show CDR1 as SGHVS and CDR2 as FNYEAQ. CDR3 length: 16 residues. The CDR3, as DNA: TGTGCCAGCAGCTTAGGGGGGGAGCAACCGAACACTGAAGCTTTCTTT. Encoded protein: CASSLGGEQPNTEAFF.

This clone showed up just once. The chain joins TRBV4-1 to TRBJ1-2; possible D gene TRBD1, 5 bases. Germline V gene lookup returns CDR1 MGHRA and CDR2 YSYEKL. CDR3 length: 12 residues. With 4 bases removed from V and 10 bases from J, the gap between germline ends came to 13 bases. The CDR3 is CASSPGGEIYTF. DNA of the CDR3: TGCGCCAGCAGCCCGGGGGGGGAGATCTACACCTTC.

This chain links TRBV3-1 (or the pseudogene TRBV3-2) with TRBJ1-5; tentative D call: TRBD1 (5 bases). From germline, CDR1 is LGHDT and CDR2 YNNKEL (reference sequence). This CDR3 is built from 13 residues. The V end lost 5 bases, the J end lost 5 bases, and 10 bases lay between the germline ends. The CDR3 region has the DNA TGTGCCAGCAGCTCGGCGGGGGATCAGCCCCAGCATTTT. Its protein is CASSSAGDQPQHF.

This clone has more than one count but fewer than ten. The chain combines TRBV7-2 with TRBJ2-7; D is uncertain. The CDR3 has 11 residues. V lost 5 bases to trimming and J lost 1 base, with 3 bases between them. Germline V lookup: CDR1 SGHTA, CDR2 FQGNSA. The CDR3 DNA reads TGTGCCAGCAGCCATTCCTACGAGCAGTACTTC. Its protein product is CASSHSYEQYF.

Of note for this clone: Other DNA sequences within the sample encode an identical CDR3. This chain joins TRBV5-4 and TRBJ1-1, with TRBD1 identical over 8 bases. V gave up 4 bases and J gave up 1 base; unmatched junction bases: 3. The CDR3 extends over 14 amino acids. Germline V gives CDR1 SGHNT, CDR2 YYREEE (reference sequence). DNA for the CDR3: TGTGCCAGCAGCCCGGGGACAGGGAACACTGAAGCTTTCTTT. As protein: CASSPGTGNTEAFF. Full variable domain (remainder filled in from reference TRBV5-4 and TRBJ1-1): ETGVTQSPTHLIKTRGQQVTLRCSSQSGHNTVSWYQQALGQGPQFIFQYYREEENGRGNFPPRFSGLQFPNYSSELNVNALELDDSALYLCASSPGTGNTEAFFGQGTRLTVV.

The genes are TRBV5-1 and TRBJ1-1, with 7 bases matching TRBD1. Trimming cost V 5 bases and J 3 bases; bases outside gene matches: 7. This CDR3 contains 14 residues. Germline V gives CDR1 SGHRS, CDR2 YFSETQ. CDR3 in amino acids: CASREGALDTEAFF. In DNA form, the CDR3 reads TGCGCCAGCAGGGAGGGGGCATTGGACACTGAAGCTTTCTTT. Based on the CDR3 plus reference TRBV5-1 and TRBJ1-1, the full variable domain is KAGVTQTPRYLIKTRGQQVTLSCSPISGHRSVSWYQQTPGQGLQFLFEYFSETQRNKGNFPGRFSGRQFSNSRSEMNVSTLELGDSALYLCASREGALDTEAFFGQGTRLTVV.

The chain joins TRBV30 to TRBJ1-2; D is unclear. The CDR3 runs 15 residues. Trimming stripped 1 base from V and 0 bases from J, with 12 bases between. The germline gives CDR1 GTSNPN, CDR2 SVGIG (reference sequence). DNA for the CDR3: TGTGCCTGGAGTGGGACTCGGATTTCTAACTATGGCTACACCTTC. Encoded protein: CAWSGTRISNYGYTF.

V is TRBV12-3 or TRBV12-4 and J is TRBJ2-7; a weak D match, TRBD2 (5 bases). This CDR3 contains 13 residues. Trimming removed 7 bases from V and 3 bases from J, with 13 bases in between. The CDR3 bases are TGTGCCAGCAAGAGAGGACTGAACTACGAGCAGTACTTC. This sequence encodes CASKRGLNYEQYF.

This chain connects TRBV28 to TRBJ1-5; maybe TRBD1 (5 bases). The CDR3 is 15 amino acids. CDR1 is MDHEN, CDR2 SYDVKM, per germline. Trimming left V 3 bases short and J 0 bases short, with 9 bases between. CDR3 in amino acids: CASSFGRASNQPQHF. As DNA, the CDR3 is TGTGCCAGCAGTTTCGGCAGGGCTAGCAATCAGCCCCAGCATTTT.